What follows are 23 T cell receptor beta chains derived from one specimen sequenced in a study of identifying expanded T cells in peripheral blood. Assay used: immunoSEQ multiplex PCR; TCRdb lists only in-frame clones, some missing. The sample holds tens of thousands of clones, about four fifths seen once. The material sequenced was blood. The receptors derive from a person aged 18 to 70 in good health.

This sequence joins TRBV15 and TRBJ1-4; TRBD1 might be the D (6 bases). The CDR3 is 14 amino acids. Trimming stripped 9 bases from V and 5 bases from J, with 16 bases between. Germline CDR1 reads LNHNV; CDR2 reads YYDKDF (reference sequence). The CDR3 DNA is TGTGCCACTGGAGAAGGACAGAAGAATGAAAAACTGTTTTTT. Its protein product is CATGEGQKNEKLFF. The full variable domain, its missing parts supplied by reference TRBV15 and TRBJ1-4, is DAMVIQNPRYQVTQFGKPVTLSCSQTLNHNVMYWYQQKSSQAPKLLFHYYDKDFNNEADTPDNFQSRRPNTSFCFLDIRSPGLGDTAMYLCATGEGQKNEKLFFGSGTQLSVL.

The chain links TRBV6-1 to TRBJ1-5; 9 bases align to TRBD1. Germline V CDR1 and CDR2: MNHNS, SASEGT. This CDR3 spans 15 amino acids. With 1 base clipped from V and 6 bases from J, the junction kept 4 bases outside the gene matches. The CDR3 sequence is CASSEGDRAGQPQHF. CDR3 DNA: TGTGCCAGCAGTGAAGGGGACAGGGCCGGTCAGCCCCAGCATTTT.

V usage is TRBV18 and J usage is TRBJ2-7, with D unresolved. Deletions cut 3 bases from V and 11 bases from J, with 11 bases between. The germline CDR1 and CDR2 sequences are KGHSH and LQKENI. The CDR3 is made up of 11 amino acids. The chain's CDR3 is CASSPGRPKYF. The CDR3 coding sequence is TGTGCCAGCTCACCGGGCAGACCTAAGTACTTC. The complete variable domain, with remaining parts taken from reference TRBV18 and TRBJ2-7, reads NAGVMQNPRHLVRRRGQEARLRCSPMKGHSHVYWYRQLPEEGLKFMVYLQKENIIDESGMPKERFSAEFPKEGPSILRIQQVVRGDSAAYFCASSPGRPKYFGPGTRLTVT.

V is TRBV5-4 and J is TRBJ1-6; TRBD1 aligns across 7 bases. This CDR3 is 15 amino acids long. V lost 5 bases and J lost 8; bases outside the gene matches: 10. Germline V gives CDR1 SGHNT, CDR2 YYREEE (reference sequence). The CDR3 DNA reads as TGTGCCAGCAGACTCCAGACAGGGAGGGATTCACCCCTCCACTTT. Translating gives CASRLQTGRDSPLHF.

The chain recombines TRBV7-6 with TRBJ2-3, with unresolved D. Trimming stripped 5 bases from V and 0 bases from J, with 9 bases between. There are 14 residues in the CDR3. CDR1 is SGHVS and CDR2 is FNYEAQ in the germline V gene. The CDR3, as DNA: TGTGCCAGCAGCCCTTCAGTTAGCACAGATACGCAGTATTTT. Its protein is CASSPSVSTDTQYF.

V usage is TRBV5-1 and J usage is TRBJ2-6, with D tentatively TRBD1 or TRBD2 (5 bases each). From germline, CDR1 is SGHRS and CDR2 YFSETQ. The CDR3 covers 15 residues. Trimming left V 2 bases short and J 2 bases short, with 8 bases between. The CDR3 DNA is TGCGCCAGCAGCTTTGGGGGAACTGGGGCCAACGTCCTGACTTTC. Amino acids: CASSFGGTGANVLTF.

The chain combines TRBV10-3 with TRBJ2-5; 11 nucleotides match TRBD2. CDR3 length equals 16 residues. Looked up from germline, CDR1 is ENHRY and CDR2 is SYGVKD. The V gene end was trimmed by 6 bases and the J gene end by 0 bases; junction bases not matched to a gene: 6. CDR3 sequence reads: CAISPRLAGYQETQYF. The CDR3 region has the DNA TGTGCCATCAGCCCCCGACTAGCGGGGTACCAAGAGACCCAGTACTTC.

This clone was seen once. The chain recombines TRBV7-9 with TRBJ1-2; the match to TRBD1 covers 7 bases. Germline V lookup: CDR1 SEHNR, CDR2 FQNEAQ (reference sequence). With V trimmed by 1 base and J by 8 bases, 4 bases remained unmatched. This CDR3 is 13 amino acids long. The CDR3 is CASSLGGGGGYTF. The CDR3 DNA reads as TGTGCCAGCAGCTTAGGAGGGGGCGGAGGCTACACCTTC.

J is TRBJ2-3 and V is TRBV6-6, with 10 bases fitting TRBD2. The germline gives CDR1 MNHNY, CDR2 SVGAGI (reference sequence). The CDR3 runs to 15 residues. V was clipped by 6 bases and J by 1 base; unmatched bases: 4. CDR3 nucleotide sequence: TGTGCCAGCAGAAGCGGGGGGGCTGGCACAGATACGCAGTATTTT. Protein product: CASRSGGAGTDTQYF.

The J gene is TRBJ1-1, the V gene TRBV7-9; tentatively, D is TRBD1 (6 bases). This CDR3 contains 15 residues. V was cut by 5 bases and J by 6 bases, with 19 bases left in between. Looked up from germline, CDR1 is SEHNR and CDR2 is FQNEAQ (reference sequence). This CDR3 is CASSKGGGVPAEAFF. The CDR3, as DNA: TGTGCCAGCAGCAAAGGGGGAGGGGTTCCCGCTGAAGCTTTCTTT. Drawing the rest from reference TRBV7-9 and TRBJ1-1, the complete variable domain is DTGVSQNPRHKITKRGQNVTFRCDPISEHNRLYWYRQTLGQGPEFLTYFQNEAQLEKSRLLSDRFSAERPKGSFSTLEIQRTEQGDSAMYLCASSKGGGVPAEAFFGQGTRLTVV.

The chain combines TRBV7-9 with TRBJ2-5, with D unclear. Per germline, CDR1 SEHNR and CDR2 FQNEAQ (reference sequence). This CDR3 comprises 12 residues. Trimming cost V 5 bases and J 5 bases, with 9 bases left between them. CDR3: CASSAPVETQYF. The CDR3 nucleotides are TGTGCCAGCAGCGCCCCAGTGGAGACCCAGTACTTC.

This sequence joins TRBV4-2 and TRBJ1-1; no definite D call. The CDR3 covers 16 residues. The germline V and J ends were trimmed by 0 bases and 11 bases, with 22 bases remaining between them. CDR1 is LGHNA and CDR2 is YNFKEQ in the germline V gene. DNA for the CDR3: TGTGCCAGCAGCCAAGACGAGGGAGGGCCGACGGGCGGGGCTTTCTTT. The encoded protein is CASSQDEGGPTGGAFF.

The chain employs TRBV6-4 and TRBJ2-3; TRBD2 agrees at 9 bases. The ends lost 0 bases at V and 1 base at J; junction bases unmatched: 5. Germline assignment: CDR1 MRHNA and CDR2 SNTAGT. The CDR3 has 17 residues. The CDR3 bases are TGTGCCAGCAGTGACTCGCCCTCTAGCGGGGGCACAGATACGCAGTATTTT. It translates to CASSDSPSSGGTDTQYF.

The chain uses TRBV10-3 and TRBJ1-1; D possibly corresponds to TRBD1 (5 bases). Trimming removed 8 bases from V and 4 bases from J, with 14 bases in between. This CDR3 has 13 residues. Germline values: CDR1 ENHRY, CDR2 SYGVKD. The CDR3 region has the DNA TGTGCCATCTGGGGGGGAACTCCCACTGAAGCTTTCTTT. Translation gives CAIWGGTPTEAFF.

V and J are TRBV5-4 and TRBJ1-2; 8 nucleotides line up with TRBD1. Germline CDR1 SGHNT, CDR2 YYREEE (reference sequence). The CDR3 has 15 residues. After removal of 2 bases from V and 5 bases from J, the junction contained 8 bases not matched to a gene. CDR3 coding DNA: TGTGCCAGCAGCTTATCCCCAGGGGGCGAGTATGGCTACACCTTC. This translates into CASSLSPGGEYGYTF. The full variable domain, completed using reference TRBV5-4 and TRBJ1-2, is ETGVTQSPTHLIKTRGQQVTLRCSSQSGHNTVSWYQQALGQGPQFIFQYYREEENGRGNFPPRFSGLQFPNYSSELNVNALELDDSALYLCASSLSPGGEYGYTFGSGTRLTVV.

This clone was observed once. The V and J genes are TRBV6-1 and TRBJ2-1; D is unresolved. Looked up from germline, CDR1 is MNHNS and CDR2 is SASEGT. This CDR3 comprises 14 residues. V was clipped by 1 base and J by 9 bases, with 13 bases between them. This CDR3 reads CASSEVRSRSEQFF. CDR3 sequence (DNA): TGTGCCAGCAGTGAAGTTCGCTCAAGATCTGAGCAGTTCTTC.

The chain uses TRBV9 and TRBJ1-3; a possible D gene is TRBD1 (6 bases). V lost 3 bases, J lost 0 bases, and 13 bases lay in between. The CDR3 runs to 16 residues. The germline V gene has CDR1 SGDLS and CDR2 YYNGEE. CDR3 in DNA: TGTGCCAGCAGCGACAGACAGGCCGCCTCTGGAAACACCATATATTTT. Its protein product is CASSDRQAASGNTIYF.

This clone appeared a few times. CDR3 sequence (DNA): TGTGCCAGCAGCTTTGAGAATGGGCTGGGAGGCTACACCTTC. As protein: CASSFENGLGGYTF. This chain connects TRBV7-2 to TRBJ1-2, with D hard to call. The length of the CDR3 is 14 residues. V dropped 3 bases and J dropped 8 bases, with 16 bases sitting between them. Germline V CDR1 and CDR2: SGHTA, FQGNSA.

The chain couples TRBV15 to TRBJ2-1; D perhaps matches TRBD1 (5 bases). Trimming removed 5 bases from V and 7 bases from J, with 9 bases in between. CDR1 and CDR2 from the germline V gene are LNHNV and YYDKDF (reference sequence). This CDR3 region has 12 residues. This CDR3 reads CATSSRQNEQFF. CDR3 bases: TGTGCCACCAGCTCTCGACAGAATGAGCAGTTCTTC. The full variable domain, its missing parts supplied by reference TRBV15 and TRBJ2-1, is DAMVIQNPRYQVTQFGKPVTLSCSQTLNHNVMYWYQQKSSQAPKLLFHYYDKDFNNEADTPDNFQSRRPNTSFCFLDIRSPGLGDTAMYLCATSSRQNEQFFGPGTRLTVL.

This chain uses TRBV2 with TRBJ2-1; D is undetermined. V lost 7 bases and J lost 8, with 9 bases in between. The CDR3 totals 11 residues. Looked up from germline, CDR1 is SNHLY and CDR2 is FYNNEI. The CDR3 DNA follows: TGTGCCAGCAAAAGGGTAGATGAGCAGTTCTTC. Protein sequence: CASKRVDEQFF. The variable domain in full, completed from reference TRBV2 and TRBJ2-1, reads EPEVTQTPSHQVTQMGQEVILRCVPISNHLYFYWYRQILGQKVEFLVSFYNNEISEKSEIFDDQFSVERPDGSNFTLKIRSTKLEDSAMYFCASKRVDEQFFGPGTRLTVL.

This clone was found once. The genes are TRBV27 and TRBJ1-1; TRBD1 is a possible D gene (6 bases). Looked up from germline, CDR1 is MNHEY and CDR2 is SMNVEV (reference sequence). Trimming stripped 5 bases from V and 1 base from J, with 14 bases between. This CDR3 is built from 15 residues. The CDR3 DNA sequence: TGTGCCAGCAGTACACCGGACAGATGGAACACTGAAGCTTTCTTT. Its protein is CASSTPDRWNTEAFF.

The chain uses TRBV21-1 and TRBJ1-5. TRBV21-1 is noted as a pseudogene. CDR3 length: 17 amino acids. The CDR3 reads CASTYLSFGRVNQPQHF. In DNA form, the CDR3 reads TGTGCCAGCACCTACCTTAGCTTCGGACGGGTCAATCAGCCCCAGCATTTT.

The V call is TRBV9, the J call TRBJ2-1, with 8 bases fitting TRBD2. Germline V CDR1 and CDR2: SGDLS, YYNGEE. This CDR3 spans 16 amino acids. The junction had 9 bases not matched to a gene; V was cut back by 4 bases and J by 3 bases. CDR3 sequence reads: CASSRVTSGSYNEQFF. CDR3 DNA: TGTGCCAGCAGCCGAGTCACTAGCGGAAGCTACAATGAGCAGTTCTTC.